This is a list of T cell receptor beta chains from one sample in a study of response to subunit inactivated influenza vaccine. TCRdb reprocessed the RT-PCR reads with MiXCR, giving one entry per CDR3 protein. In the table there are 700,000 to 900,000 distinct CDR3 sequences, 20% to 25% of which are singletons. The sequenced sample was PBMCs from blood, obtained roughly 5 days after vaccination. Receptor source: a man between 45 and 60 years old who received an inactivated influenza vaccine. CDR3s include the opening cysteine and the closing phenylalanine or tryptophan. A D gene is named only where the DNA matches it firmly. Clone size is shown for a subset of rows, as once, few, many or a class of expanded clone.

J	length	size	D	V	CDR3	DNA
TRBJ2-3	15	many	TRBD2	TRBV12-3/TRBV12-4	CASSLGGGLTDTQYF	TGTGCCAGCAGTTTAGGGGGGGGTCTAACAGATACGCAGTATTTT
TRBJ2-7	16	few	TRBD2	TRBV12-3/TRBV12-4	CASTNSLTSGAYEQYF	TGTGCCAGCACTAACTCTTTGACTAGCGGCGCCTACGAGCAGTACTTC
TRBJ2-1	15	.	.	TRBV10-3	CAISESTGINNEQFF	TGTGCCATCAGTGAGAGTACCGGGATAAACAATGAGCAGTTCTTC
TRBJ2-3	15	once	.	TRBV4-3	CASSQDPAGTDTQYF	TGCGCCAGCAGCCAAGATCCCGCAGGGACGGATACGCAGTATTTT
TRBJ2-1	13	.	.	TRBV7-3	CASSIAVGGEQFF	TGTGCCAGCAGCATAGCCGTTGGAGGTGAGCAGTTCTTC
TRBJ1-2	11	.	.	TRBV28	CASIGRGGYTF	TGTGCCAGCATAGGCCGGGGAGGCTACACCTTC
TRBJ2-7	15	.	.	TRBV27	CASSPPGTTFYEQYF	TGTGCCAGCAGTCCCCCCGGGACGACTTTCTACGAGCAGTACTTC
TRBJ2-5	12	many	TRBD1	TRBV29-1	CSVGQGQETQYF	TGCAGCGTCGGACAGGGACAAGAGACCCAGTACTTC
TRBJ2-7	14	few	.	TRBV5-6	CASSLVGEFYEQYF	TGTGCCAGCAGCTTAGTGGGAGAATTCTACGAGCAGTACTTC
TRBJ2-5	13	few	TRBD2	TRBV20-1	CSAIPSGQETQYF	TGCAGTGCTATTCCTAGCGGACAAGAGACCCAGTACTTC
TRBJ2-3	13	.	TRBD2	TRBV20-1	CSATGGAGDAQYF	TGCAGTGCTACGGGGGGGGCTGGTGATGCGCAGTATTTT
TRBJ2-7	17	few	TRBD1	TRBV18	CASSPNLGQVISYEQYF	TGTGCCAGCTCACCAAACCTGGGACAGGTTATATCCTACGAGCAGTACTTC
TRBJ1-1	11	.	.	TRBV7-9	CASSSGGGAFF	TGTGCCAGCAGCTCAGGTGGGGGGGCTTTCTTT
TRBJ2-3	16	.	.	TRBV7-2	CASSLVPLASTDTQYF	TGTGCCAGCAGCTTAGTACCACTGGCAAGCACAGATACGCAGTATTTT
TRBJ2-1	17	few	.	TRBV25-1	CASSDDGQALSYNEQFF	TGTGCCAGCAGTGATGATGGCCAGGCCCTCTCCTACAATGAGCAGTTCTTC
TRBJ2-5	15	.	TRBD2	TRBV4-2	CASSQDVGGGETQYF	TGTGCCAGCAGCCAAGATGTGGGGGGAGGGGAGACCCAGTACTTC